Below are 3 T cell receptor beta chains sequenced from a single sample in a study of PD-L1 blockade in urothelial cancer (TCRdb year 2017). Library creation used the immunoSEQ multiplex PCR assay. The table comes from immuneACCESS by way of TCRdb, which keeps in-frame sequences with V and J called. Part of the clones is missing from these tables; in studies checked, under half for an unresolved V gene and the rest for unknown reasons. Present in this sample are around 120,000 clones, approximately 85% of which were seen just once. The ten largest clones capture about 2.2% of the sample. Specimen: PBMCs, collected around atezolizumab (anti-PD-L1) treatment. Receptors were obtained from a man aged 50 to 60 with urothelial cancer.

This chain joins TRBV6-4 and TRBJ2-3, with 8 positions matching TRBD2. The CDR3 contains 14 residues. Germline V lookup: CDR1 MRHNA, CDR2 SNTAGT. V gave up 7 bases and J gave up 0 bases; unmatched junction bases: 3. The CDR3 protein is CASIRGGSTDTQYF. For the CDR3, the DNA is TGTGCCAGCATCCGGGGGGGAAGCACAGATACGCAGTATTTT.

The CDR3 spells CASSEAIDGGDTQYF. In DNA form, the CDR3 reads TGTGCCAGCAGTGAAGCCATAGATGGTGGAGATACGCAGTATTTT. The gene calls are TRBV6-1 and TRBJ2-3; D not certain. CDR3 length: 15 amino acids. CDR1 is MNHNS, CDR2 SASEGT, per germline. Deletions cut 0 bases from V and 5 bases from J, with 12 bases between.

This clone occurred a few times. This chain connects TRBV13 to TRBJ2-2; D is possibly TRBD1 (5 bases). This CDR3 has 13 residues. Germline CDR1 and CDR2: PRHDT and FYEKMQ (reference sequence). The germline V and J ends were trimmed by 1 base and 7 bases, with 7 bases remaining between them. The CDR3 sequence is CASSLVDSGELFF. The CDR3, as DNA: TGTGCCAGCAGCTTAGTAGACAGCGGGGAGCTGTTTTTT.